Presented here are 23 T cell receptor beta chains from one specimen sequenced in a study of identical twins. TCRdb ran MiXCR on the 5' RACE reads and lists one entry per CDR3 protein. The sample lists roughly 1,500,000 distinct CDR3 sequences; less than 40% were seen once. The specimen was cord blood. These receptors all stem from a newborn girl in good health.

The chain combines TRBV14 with TRBJ1-6; no reliable D call. V was shortened by 0 bases and J by 7 bases, with 7 bases between the two germline ends. Germline V gene sequence: CDR1 SGHDN, CDR2 FVKESK. The CDR3 is made up of 14 amino acids. The CDR3 sequence is CASSQDMRNSPLHF. CDR3 nucleotide sequence: TGTGCCAGCAGCCAAGATATGAGGAATTCACCCCTCCACTTT.

There are many counts of this clonotype. The rearrangement joins TRBV2 to TRBJ2-3; D tentatively reads TRBD1 or TRBD2 (5 bases each). With 5 bases removed from V and 3 bases from J, the gap between germline ends came to 15 bases. Germline lookup yields CDR1 SNHLY and CDR2 FYNNEI. This CDR3 region has 15 residues. The CDR3 here is CASSPPRGRTDTQYF. The CDR3 nucleotides read TGTGCCAGCAGTCCCCCGAGGGGACGTACAGATACGCAGTATTTT.

This clonotype showed up many times. This chain connects TRBV27 to TRBJ1-5; D ambiguous. The germline V gene encodes CDR1 MNHEY and CDR2 SMNVEV (reference sequence). The CDR3 is made up of 13 amino acids. The V end was cut by 6 bases, the J end by 0 bases, with 6 bases between. Written as DNA, the CDR3 is TGTGCCAGCAGCACGTATAGCAATCAGCCCCAGCATTTT. Protein sequence: CASSTYSNQPQHF.

The chain joins TRBV27 to TRBJ2-7; D is perhaps TRBD2 (5 bases). Near its end, the DNA agrees better with TRBJ2-4, so the J call may be wrong. The CDR3 covers 14 residues. Germline-derived CDR1 and CDR2 are MNHEY and SMNVEV (reference sequence). The CDR3 here is CASSSRGWVNIQYF. As DNA, the CDR3 is TGTGCCAGCAGCTCAAGAGGGTGGGTAAACATTCAGTACTTC.

The gene calls are TRBV21-1 and TRBJ2-7; the table calls TRBD1, which could not be checked here. TRBV21-1 corresponds to a pseudogene. This CDR3 has 14 residues. The CDR3: CASRGQGLTYEQYF. CDR3 coding DNA: TGTGCCAGCAGGGGACAGGGGTTAACCTACGAGCAGTACTTC.

The chain recombines TRBV6-2 or TRBV6-3 with TRBJ2-7; 9 bases align to TRBD2. TRBJ2-5 matches the DNA end more closely, so the J call is doubtful. The CDR3 totals 14 residues. CDR1 and CDR2 from the germline V gene are MNHEY and SVGEGT. Here the CDR3 DNA reads TGTGCCAGCAGATCCCTAGCGGGGTTGGAGACCCAGTACTTC. Its protein product is CASRSLAGLETQYF.

The genes are TRBV2 and TRBJ1-6; possible D gene TRBD1, 5 bases. From germline, CDR1 is SNHLY and CDR2 FYNNEI. V dropped 6 bases and J dropped 3 bases, with 6 bases sitting between them. The CDR3 contains 13 residues. The CDR3: CASRTDYNSPLHF. CDR3 nucleotide sequence: TGTGCCAGCAGGACAGACTATAATTCACCCCTCCACTTT.

The chain is built from TRBV5-1 and TRBJ2-7, with TRBD2 matching 10 bases. In germline, CDR1 is SGHRS, CDR2 YFSETQ. Trimming cost V 1 base and J 6 bases; bases outside gene matches: 4. This CDR3 is 14 amino acids long. CDR3 DNA sequence: TGCGCCAGCAGCTTGTCTAGCGGGAGCGGCGAGCAGTACTTC. Amino acids: CASSLSSGSGEQYF.

The rearrangement joins TRBV4-1 to TRBJ1-2, with 7 bases identical to TRBD1. This CDR3 spans 15 amino acids. V lost 1 base and J lost 4; bases outside the gene matches: 6. Per the germline V gene, CDR1 is MGHRA and CDR2 is YSYEKL. CDR3 DNA: TGCGCCAGCAGCCAAGGGGACAGATTACCCTATGGCTACACCTTC. The encoded protein is CASSQGDRLPYGYTF.

The count of this clonotype is one. The chain has TRBV4-2 and TRBJ1-2; D is unresolved. The V gene lost 4 bases and the J gene lost 8 bases, with 11 bases spanning the gap. Germline-derived CDR1 and CDR2 are LGHNA and YNFKEQ. This CDR3 region has 12 residues. DNA of the CDR3: TGTGCCAGCAGCCTCAGGACGCACGGCTACACCTTC. Translation gives CASSLRTHGYTF.

In its sample, this clonotype was seen many times. This chain links TRBV29-1 with TRBJ2-1; D is unclear. CDR1 is SQVTM and CDR2 is ANQGSEA in the germline V gene. This CDR3 comprises 15 residues. V lost 0 bases and J lost 0, with 9 bases in between. The CDR3 coding sequence is TGCAGCGTTGAAGAAAGGGTAAGCTCCTACAATGAGCAGTTCTTC. Translated, it gives CSVEERVSSYNEQFF.

This clonotype came up a few times. The chain links TRBV4-1 to TRBJ2-5; D gene unclear. Germline V gene sequence: CDR1 MGHRA, CDR2 YSYEKL. The V end lost 8 bases, the J end lost 5 bases, and 15 bases lay between the germline ends. The CDR3 loop spans 13 amino acids. Here the CDR3 DNA reads TGCGCCAGCGCGGCTACAATAGGGGAGACCCAGTACTTC. The encoded protein is CASAATIGETQYF.

The sample holds a few counts of this clonotype. The chain employs TRBV5-1 and TRBJ2-1, with no clear D. CDR1 is SGHRS and CDR2 is YFSETQ in the germline V gene. Trimming cost V 1 base and J 8 bases, with 13 bases left between them. The CDR3 is made up of 14 amino acids. The CDR3 nucleotides read TGCGCCAGCAGCTTGTTCCAGTTTGACTATGAGCAGTTCTTC. It is translated as CASSLFQFDYEQFF.

The chain recombines TRBV3-1 with TRBJ2-1; 11 bases map to TRBD1. The J segment lost 9 bases and the V segment lost 5 bases, leaving 6 bases of the junction unmatched. The CDR3 is 14 amino acids. The germline gives CDR1 LGHDT, CDR2 YNNKEL (reference sequence). The CDR3 is CASSWDRGIGEQFF. CDR3 nucleotides: TGTGCCAGCAGCTGGGACAGGGGGATTGGTGAGCAGTTCTTC.

To note about this clonotype: A read error may be the cause here, since a much bigger clone is one base away. This chain joins TRBV21-1 and TRBJ2-4; the D call of TRBD2 is as the table states it, not checked on the DNA. TRBV21-1 has pseudogene status. This CDR3 contains 18 residues. CDR3: CASSLWASGGATKNIQYF. The CDR3, as DNA: TGTGCCAGCAGCCTCTGGGCTAGCGGGGGGGCCACCAAAAACATTCAGTACTTC.

The chain joins TRBV4-1 to TRBJ1-2; tentative D call: TRBD1 (5 bases). Germline values: CDR1 MGHRA, CDR2 YSYEKL. V was shortened by 4 bases and J by 5 bases, with 14 bases between the two germline ends. CDR3 length equals 14 residues. The CDR3 is CASSPGQPLYGYTF. The CDR3 DNA is TGCGCCAGCAGCCCCGGACAACCTCTATATGGCTACACCTTC.

CDR3 region: CATGLGGSADAEYF. The CDR3 DNA reads as TGTGCCACGGGATTGGGGGGGAGCGCAGATGCGGAGTATTTT. The chain joins TRBV12-3 or TRBV12-4 to TRBJ2-3, with 7 bases fitting TRBD2. V lost 10 bases, J lost 13 bases, and 20 bases stayed unmatched. The CDR3 extends over 14 amino acids.

The chain combines TRBV3-1 with TRBJ1-4; 7 positions match TRBD1. The CDR3 extends over 15 amino acids. V lost 6 bases to trimming and J lost 3 bases; unmatched junction nucleotides: 7. Germline V lookup: CDR1 LGHDT, CDR2 YNNKEL (reference sequence). CDR3 protein: CASSRTGGSNEKLFF. CDR3 DNA sequence: TGTGCCAGCAGTCGGACAGGAGGATCTAATGAAAAACTGTTTTTT.

Comment on this clonotype: This may be a read error, as it is one base from a much larger clone. The gene calls are TRBV28 and TRBJ2-1; D gene unclear. The CDR3 loop spans 12 amino acids. Germline CDR1 is MDHEN and CDR2 is SYDVKM. The CDR3 here is CASSPEYLEQIF. CDR3 nucleotides: TGTGCCAGCAGTCCAGAGTATCTGGAGCAGATCTTC.

This clonotype was seen only a few times. The chain combines TRBV11-2 with TRBJ2-3; tentative D call: TRBD2 (6 bases). This CDR3 region has 16 residues. The V end was cut by 1 base, the J end by 3 bases, with 14 bases between. Germline CDR1 is SGHAT and CDR2 is FQNNGV. The CDR3 DNA reads as TGTGCCAGCAGCTTAGGCCGAACGGGGGAGACAGATACGCAGTATTTT. It is translated as CASSLGRTGETDTQYF.

The J gene is TRBJ2-1, the V gene TRBV28; no clear D. Trimming removed 5 bases from V and 0 bases from J, with 8 bases in between. Germline values: CDR1 MDHEN, CDR2 SYDVKM. The CDR3 loop spans 14 amino acids. The CDR3 DNA reads TGTGCCAGCAGTATCGGGCCCTCCTACAATGAGCAGTTCTTC. It yields the protein CASSIGPSYNEQFF.

This clonotype was seen only a few times. V gene TRBV6-5 combines with J gene TRBJ2-7; 8 bases fit TRBD2. The CDR3 loop spans 13 amino acids. After removal of 11 bases from V and 2 bases from J, the junction contained 8 bases not matched to a gene. Germline CDR1 MNHEY, CDR2 SVGAGI. The CDR3 here is CAGQREKTYEQYF. The CDR3 DNA sequence: TGTGCCGGCCAGCGGGAGAAGACCTACGAGCAGTACTTC.

The chain carries TRBV15 and TRBJ2-7, with 9 bases lining up with TRBD2. CDR1 LNHNV and CDR2 YYDKDF come from the germline V gene (reference sequence). The V segment lost 3 bases and the J segment 0 bases; nucleotides outside the gene matches: 15. The CDR3 contains 19 residues. The CDR3 coding sequence is TGTGCCACCAGCAGGGAGACAGGACTAGCGCGATCTAGCTCCTACGAGCAGTACTTC. Translated: CATSRETGLARSSSYEQYF.